The clone carrying this T cell receptor (beta chain) was observed at least ten times. Its antigen is currently unknown. In making TCR beta libraries, quantitative 5'-RACE with molecular barcodes was used. Each CDR3 protein is one row after TCRdb ran MiXCR on the 5' RACE reads. In the table there are 25,000 to 35,000 distinct CDR3 sequences, around 5.2% of which are singletons. Germline V gene lookup returns CDR1 SGDLS and CDR2 YYNGEE. This CDR3 is 14 amino acids long. V lost 0 bases and J 4 bases, leaving 8 bases between the germline ends. This entry belongs to a study of CD8 T cells in ankylosing spondylitis. Study-wide findings and caveats: Past studies reported some motif variants in reactive arthritis synovial fluid and blood. According to the report, clones linked to the disease were significantly enriched in matched synovial fluid samples taken from ankylosing spondylitis patients. Relatively rare in peripheral blood, disease-linked clones were also CD8+.

What was sequenced was blood, either unsorted or a sorted T cell fraction (not recorded which). The clonotype originates from a female donor with ankylosing spondylitis or in good health (not recorded which). The gene calls are TRBV9 and TRBJ1-5; D is ambiguous. The CDR3 reads CASSVGANNQPQHF. CDR3 in DNA: TGTGCCAGCAGCGTAGGAGCCAATAATCAGCCCCAGCATTTT.